This T cell receptor beta chain originates from a study of blood T cell repertoires in COVID-19. Clinical history reported by participants formed the basis on which cohorts were assigned. Germline-derived CDR1 and CDR2 are LGHDT and YNNKEL (reference sequence). The CDR3 runs 20 residues. The trim removed 0 bases at V and 5 bases at J, leaving 15 bases unmatched. Source study methods: Reference gene primer amplification gave nucleated cell count estimates. The table came from immunoSEQ multiplex PCR; TCRdb's copy has only in-frame clones and leaves some out. The V and J calls and clone size were taken over from that table, and D and trimming were inferred from the DNA. The repertoire holds roughly 260,000 clones, with about four fifths as singletons.

Sequencing used PBMCs or T cells enriched from blood (not recorded which). The chain uses TRBV3-1 (or the pseudogene TRBV3-2) and TRBJ2-2; TRBD1 agrees at 10 bases. The receptor comes from a middle-aged woman who had been exposed to COVID-19. The CDR3 region is CASSQDRSPLGQGRTGELFF. CDR3 coding DNA: TGTGCCAGCAGCCAAGATCGGTCGCCTTTGGGACAGGGGAGAACCGGGGAGCTGTTTTTT.